The clone carrying this T cell receptor (beta chain) has more than one count but fewer than ten. Its antigen is unidentified. This record comes from a study of CD8+ T cells in alopecia areata. As for the study in general: Among treated patients, severity was scored by affected scalp area percentage. Overall study findings and caveats: Scalp sequencing also captures normal skin's resident alphabeta T cells.

The CDR3 extends over 13 amino acids. V lost 5 bases, J lost 7 bases, and 11 bases lay in between. Germline CDR1 reads SNHLY; CDR2 reads FYNNEI. The treatment was: oral pan-JAK inhibitor, 5-10 mg twice daily. Peripheral blood and lesional scalp punch biopsies came from alopecia areata patients. Reverse transcribed after extraction, RNA yielded cDNA as the sequencing template. The data were produced by immunoSEQ multiplex PCR, yet TCRdb's version contains in-frame clones alone and is incomplete. This table has approximately 7,400 clones, under 70% appearing once. The J gene is TRBJ2-2, the V gene TRBV2, with a possible D match to TRBD1 (5 bases). The clonotype comes from a human donor with alopecia areata. The specimen comprised skin, sampled at week 4, from a patient treated with tofacitinib. CDR3 DNA sequence: TGTGCCAGCAGTCCCCGGACATACGGGGAGCTGTTTTTT. Its protein product is CASSPRTYGELFF.